This is a list of T cell receptor beta chains from one sample in a study of T cells in Graves' hyperthyroidism and ophthalmopathy. TCRdb analysed the multiplex PCR reads with MiXCR anew, one entry per CDR3 protein. This sample has around 620,000 distinct CDR3 sequences, with roughly 15% found just once. Sequencing input: blood. The receptor set was obtained from a woman aged 30 to 39 with Graves' hyperthyroidism. Both conserved end residues are part of each CDR3. D genes are given only for firm matches. Size tells how often a clone was seen (once, few, many) or the class of an expanded clone, and some rows leave it out.

>NA|few|15|TRBJ1-6|TRBV28
CASSLEPGHNSPLHF
TGTGCCAGCAGTTTAGAACCGGGACATAATTCACCCCTCCACTTT
>TRBD2|many|15|TRBJ2-1|TRBV5-1
CASSLTSGSIYEQFF
TGCGCCAGCAGCTTGACTAGCGGGAGTATCTATGAGCAGTTCTTC
>NA|NA|14|TRBJ1-4|TRBV11-2
CASSLVYWEEKLFF
TGTGCCAGCAGCTTAGTTTACTGGGAAGAAAAACTGTTTTTT
>NA|NA|14|TRBJ2-7|TRBV19
CASSAGSETYEQYF
TGTGCCAGTAGTGCCGGCTCAGAAACCTACGAGCAGTACTTC
>TRBD1|few|13|TRBJ2-1|TRBV29-1
CSVTGTGMNEQFF
TGCAGCGTAACCGGGACAGGGATGAATGAGCAGTTCTTC
>TRBD1|many|14|TRBJ1-4|TRBV7-2
CASRSTGGKEKLFF
TGTGCCAGCAGGAGCACAGGGGGCAAGGAAAAACTGTTTTTT
>TRBD1|few|15|TRBJ2-2|TRBV5-1
CASRQGQSYTGELFF
TGCGCCAGCAGACAGGGGCAGTCGTACACCGGGGAGCTGTTTTTT
>NA|many|15|TRBJ2-1|TRBV28
CASSSVTSFNNEQFF
TGTGCCAGCAGTTCTGTTACTAGCTTCAACAATGAGCAGTTCTTC
>NA|many|14|TRBJ2-4|TRBV7-2
CASSFGLPKNIQYF
TGTGCCAGCAGCTTCGGACTGCCTAAAAACATTCAGTACTTC
>NA|NA|18|TRBJ2-7|TRBV19
CASSIALSISVGVNEQYF
TGTGCCAGTAGTATAGCGTTGTCGATATCGGTAGGGGTCAACGAGCAGTACTTC
>NA|many|14|TRBJ2-7|TRBV2
CASSEAQRTYEQYF
TGTGCCAGCAGTGAAGCGCAGCGCACCTACGAGCAGTACTTC
>TRBD1|NA|15|TRBJ2-1|TRBV19
CASSPGTGEFNEQFF
TGTGCCAGTAGCCCCGGGACAGGAGAATTCAATGAGCAGTTCTTC
>NA|NA|15|TRBJ1-1|TRBV15
CATSREVGDNYEAFF
TGTGCCACCAGCAGAGAGGTAGGGGACAACTATGAAGCTTTCTTT
>NA|once|13|TRBJ1-2|TRBV19
CASRGGLPYGYTF
TGTGCCAGTAGGGGCGGACTTCCCTATGGCTACACCTTC
>NA|many|13|TRBJ2-7|TRBV5-1
CASSEGVLYEQYF
TGCGCCAGCAGCGAAGGGGTTCTCTACGAGCAGTACTTC
>NA|many|13|TRBJ2-2|TRBV7-9
CASTPQGTGELFF
TGTGCCAGCACCCCCCAGGGCACCGGGGAGCTGTTTTTT
>TRBD2|many|13|TRBJ2-5|TRBV12-3/TRBV12-4
CASSHSGSGTQYF
TGTGCCAGCAGTCATAGCGGGAGCGGGACCCAGTACTTC
>TRBD1|few|16|TRBJ1-1|TRBV20-1
CSAPAGQVRGNTEAFF
TGCAGTGCCCCCGCGGGACAGGTGAGGGGGAACACTGAAGCTTTCTTT